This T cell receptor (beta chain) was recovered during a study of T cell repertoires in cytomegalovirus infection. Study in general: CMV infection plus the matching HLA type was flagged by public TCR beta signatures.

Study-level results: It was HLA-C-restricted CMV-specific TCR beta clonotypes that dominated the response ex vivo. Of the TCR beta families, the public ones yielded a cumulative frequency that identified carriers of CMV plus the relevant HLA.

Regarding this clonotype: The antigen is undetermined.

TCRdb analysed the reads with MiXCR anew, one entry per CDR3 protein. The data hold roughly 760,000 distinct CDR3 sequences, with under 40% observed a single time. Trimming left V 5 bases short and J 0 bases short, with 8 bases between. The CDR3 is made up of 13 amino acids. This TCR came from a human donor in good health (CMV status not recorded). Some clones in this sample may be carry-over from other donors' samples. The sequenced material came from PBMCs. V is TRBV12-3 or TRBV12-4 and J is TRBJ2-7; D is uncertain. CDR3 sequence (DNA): TGTGCCAGCAGTGGGCACGGCTCCTACGAGCAGTACTTC. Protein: CASSGHGSYEQYF.